This note documents a single T cell receptor (beta chain) sequence. The target antigen is unknown. TCRdb's table, derived via immunoSEQ multiplex PCR, lists solely in-frame clones and lacks some. The sample holds 75,000 to 100,000 clones, roughly 94% seen once. The V and J ends lost 6 bases and 6 bases, in that order; junction bases with no gene match: 2. The germline V gene has CDR1 MGHDK and CDR2 SYGVNS. The CDR3 is made up of 13 amino acids. These data come from a study of siplizumab effects on memory and regulatory T cells. Regarding the study as a whole: With siplizumab, Treg-derived clones averaged about 69% of mappable alloreactive CD4+ clones, versus about 25% in controls.

This chain uses TRBV25-1 with TRBJ2-1, with TRBD2 identical over 10 bases. The sequencing sample was made of non-Treg CD4+ T cells sorted from blood. The receptor was isolated from a human donor in good health. The CDR3 DNA follows: TGTGCCAGCAGGAGGACTAGCGGCAATGAGCAGTTCTTC. It encodes CASRRTSGNEQFF. Using reference TRBV25-1 and TRBJ2-1 for the parts outside the CDR3, the full variable domain is EADIYQTPRYLVIGTGKKITLECSQTMGHDKMYWYQQDPGMELHLIHYSYGVNSTEKGDLSSESTVSRIRTEHFPLTLESARPSHTSQYLCASRRTSGNEQFFGPGTRLTVL.